This T cell receptor beta chain is from a study of blood T cell repertoires in COVID-19. Study-level information: The origin of the acute and convalescent COVID-19 samples was the United States, Italy and Spain. PBMCs, B-cell-depleted T cells, or T cells were the source of the cDNA or gDNA that made up the material.

In the authors' methods: Reference gene primer amplification in the assay estimated nucleated cell counts. Profiling relied on immunoSEQ multiplex PCR, and the TCRdb table lists in-frame clones only, not all of them. Clone size and V and J calls were adopted from that table, with D and trimming inferred from the DNA. The sample shows 70,000 to 95,000 clones, about 84% of them seen only once. The CDR3 is made up of 13 amino acids. Trimming pared 1 base from V and 8 bases from J, leaving 9 bases between. This clonotype was obtained from a human donor in a cohort sampled during active COVID-19. The J gene is TRBJ2-1, the V gene TRBV12-3 or TRBV12-4; no definite D call. The sample consisted of peripheral blood. CDR3 region: CASSLGSRYEQFF. The CDR3 DNA follows: TGTGCCAGCAGTTTAGGTAGCCGGTATGAGCAGTTCTTC.